These T cell receptor beta chains were read from a single sample in a study of human T cells and chemical hapten exposure. TCRdb re-called the RACE reads with MiXCR, one entry per CDR3 protein. The table has some 60,000 distinct CDR3 sequences, roughly an eighth seen once. The specimen comprised whole blood, sampled in connection with sensitization to the hapten diphenylcyclopropenone (DPC). The origin of the receptors is a man under 40 with alopecia areata. Some clones in this sample may be carry-over from other donors' samples. Each CDR3 is given with its conserved first and last residue.

V	CDR3
TRBV7-8	CASSFGLPGTFSYEQYF
TRBV12-3/TRBV12-4	CASSSPPGQPQHF
TRBV11-2	CASSLDPWSGSPLHF
TRBV4-2	CASSQGYQRGIQETQYF
TRBV6-1	CAGTTGVENTEAFF
TRBV18	CASSPNAGRTEAFF
TRBV3-1	CASSHTRGPPRDEQYF
TRBV3-1	CASSPTSNVGYTF
TRBV9	CASSVDGDQPQHF
TRBV2	CASSESGGSSGANVLTF
TRBV20-1	CSAIRASPSLYGYTF
TRBV29-1	CSVDYGTSGQETQYF
TRBV30	CAWSRGGTGTGYTF
TRBV4-2	CASSQGGGQGTDTQYF
TRBV20-1	CSARDAGGASYNEQFF
TRBV7-3	CASSLTYGNYGYTF
TRBV7-9	CASSPDTARNQPQHF
TRBV5-4	CASSLAGGEELFF
TRBV5-1	CASSLQGSGLGETQYF